Described below is a single T cell receptor beta chain sequence and its context. What it binds is unknown. This entry belongs to a study of blood T cells in healthy people across ages. General study results and limits: Percentage of naive T cells showed a strong correlation with TCR beta diversity.

V dropped 4 bases and J dropped 3 bases, with 10 bases sitting between them. This CDR3 region has 13 residues. Germline V lookup: CDR1 SGHDT, CDR2 YYEEEE. At least 6 micrograms of total RNA were extracted per sample. Alongside a J-beta primer mix, a sample-barcoded 5' primer served in a second PCR lasting about 6 to 12 cycles. A template-switch adaptor with 12 random nucleotides tagged each cDNA molecule. In TCRdb, the 5' RACE reads were re-called with MiXCR into one record per CDR3 protein. The profile shows over 750,000 distinct CDR3 sequences, approximately 25% of them singletons. This sample was shared with a second study, whose subject was T cells of mothers and their children. From that report: The entire RNA extract went into cDNA synthesis at about 1.4 ug per 15 ul.

The clonotype comes from a boy between 5 and 17 years old in good health. The sample taken for sequencing was blood. V is TRBV5-6 and J is TRBJ1-2, with TRBD1 as a possible D gene (5 bases). The CDR3 sequence is CASSGWGDYGYTF. As DNA, the CDR3 is TGTGCCAGCAGCGGCTGGGGGGACTATGGCTACACCTTC.